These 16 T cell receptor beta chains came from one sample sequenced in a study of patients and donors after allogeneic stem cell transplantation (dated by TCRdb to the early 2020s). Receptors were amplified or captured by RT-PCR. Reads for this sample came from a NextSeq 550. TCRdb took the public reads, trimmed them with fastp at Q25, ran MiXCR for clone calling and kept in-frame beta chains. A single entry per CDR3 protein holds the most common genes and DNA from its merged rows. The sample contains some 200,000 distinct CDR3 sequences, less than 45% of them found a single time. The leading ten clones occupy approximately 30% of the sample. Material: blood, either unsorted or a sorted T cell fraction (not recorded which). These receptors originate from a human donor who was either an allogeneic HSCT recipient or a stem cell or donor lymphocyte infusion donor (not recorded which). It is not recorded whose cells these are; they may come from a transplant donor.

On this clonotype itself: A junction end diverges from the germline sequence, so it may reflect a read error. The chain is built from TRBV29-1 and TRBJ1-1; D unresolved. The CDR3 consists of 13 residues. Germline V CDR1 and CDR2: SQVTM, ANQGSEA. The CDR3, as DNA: TGCAGCGTCGAAGTTATAGAGAACACTGAAGCTTTCTTT. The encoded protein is CSVEVIENTEAFF.

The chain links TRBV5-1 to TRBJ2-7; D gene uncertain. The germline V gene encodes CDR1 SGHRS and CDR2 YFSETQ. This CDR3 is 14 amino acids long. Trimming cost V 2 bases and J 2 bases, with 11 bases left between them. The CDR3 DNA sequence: TGCGCCAGCAGCTTTGGGCAGGCCCCCTACGAGCAGTACTTC. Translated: CASSFGQAPYEQYF.

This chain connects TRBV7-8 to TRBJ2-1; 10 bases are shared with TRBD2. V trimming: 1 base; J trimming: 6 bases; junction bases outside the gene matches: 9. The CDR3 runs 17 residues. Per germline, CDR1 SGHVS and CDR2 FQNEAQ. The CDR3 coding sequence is TGTGCCAGCAGCTTAGTGGTAGCGGGGGGTCTGGGCAATGAGCAGTTCTTC. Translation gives CASSLVVAGGLGNEQFF.

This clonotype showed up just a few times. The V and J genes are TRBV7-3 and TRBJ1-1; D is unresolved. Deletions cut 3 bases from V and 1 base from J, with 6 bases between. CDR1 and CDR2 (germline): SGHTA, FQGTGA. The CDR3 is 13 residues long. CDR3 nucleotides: TGTGCCAGCAGCTTTTCAGCGAACACTGAAGCTTTCTTT. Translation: CASSFSANTEAFF.

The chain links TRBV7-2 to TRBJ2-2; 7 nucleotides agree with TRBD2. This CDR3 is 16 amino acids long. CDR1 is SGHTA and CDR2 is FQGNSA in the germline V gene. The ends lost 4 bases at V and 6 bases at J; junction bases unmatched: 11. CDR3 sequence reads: CASSSAGEAGPGELFF. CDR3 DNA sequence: TGTGCCAGCAGCTCTGCGGGAGAAGCTGGCCCCGGGGAGCTGTTTTTT.

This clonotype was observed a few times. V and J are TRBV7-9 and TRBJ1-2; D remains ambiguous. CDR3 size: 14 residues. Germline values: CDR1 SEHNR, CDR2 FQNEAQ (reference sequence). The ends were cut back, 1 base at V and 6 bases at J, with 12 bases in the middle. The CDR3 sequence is CASSLDPIYDGYTF. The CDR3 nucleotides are TGTGCCAGCAGCTTAGACCCAATCTACGATGGCTACACCTTC.

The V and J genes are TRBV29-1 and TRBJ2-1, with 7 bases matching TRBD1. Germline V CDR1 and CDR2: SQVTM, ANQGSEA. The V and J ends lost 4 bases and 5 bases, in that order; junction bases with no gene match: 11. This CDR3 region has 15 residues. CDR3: CSVARATGSDNEQFF. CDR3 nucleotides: TGCAGCGTTGCACGCGCGACAGGGAGCGACAATGAGCAGTTCTTC.

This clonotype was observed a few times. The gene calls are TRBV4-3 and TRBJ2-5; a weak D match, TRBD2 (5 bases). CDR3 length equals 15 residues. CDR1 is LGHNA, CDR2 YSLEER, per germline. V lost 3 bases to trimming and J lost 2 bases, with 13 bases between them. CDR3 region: CASSHWTGNQETQYF. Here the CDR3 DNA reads TGCGCCAGCAGCCACTGGACGGGAAATCAAGAGACCCAGTACTTC.

DNA for the CDR3: TGTGCCAGCAGCCAAGGACCGGGAGTACCTCGCAATGAGCAGTTCTTC. Its translation: CASSQGPGVPRNEQFF. The chain couples TRBV3-1 to TRBJ2-1; tentative D call: TRBD2 (6 bases). The CDR3 consists of 16 residues. V lost 1 base and J lost 6, with 16 bases in between. Germline V gene data show CDR1 as LGHDT and CDR2 as YNNKEL (reference sequence).

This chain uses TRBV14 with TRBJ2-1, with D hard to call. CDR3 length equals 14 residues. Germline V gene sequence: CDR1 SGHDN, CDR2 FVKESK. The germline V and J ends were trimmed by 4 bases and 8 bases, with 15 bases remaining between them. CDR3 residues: CASSRDLRVDEQFF. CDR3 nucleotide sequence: TGTGCCAGCAGCCGAGACCTTAGAGTGGATGAGCAGTTCTTC.

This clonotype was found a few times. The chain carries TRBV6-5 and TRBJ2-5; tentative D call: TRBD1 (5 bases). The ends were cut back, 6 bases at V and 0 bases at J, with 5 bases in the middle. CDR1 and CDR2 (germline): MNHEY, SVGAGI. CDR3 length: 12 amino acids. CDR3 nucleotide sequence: TGTGCCAGCAGGACAGACCAAGAGACCCAGTACTTC. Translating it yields CASRTDQETQYF.

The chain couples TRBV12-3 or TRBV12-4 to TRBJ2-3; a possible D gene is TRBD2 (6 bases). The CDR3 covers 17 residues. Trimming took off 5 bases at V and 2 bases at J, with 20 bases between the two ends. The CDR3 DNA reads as TGTGCCAGCAGTCCTAACCGATTGGGACTCCTCACAGATACGCAGTATTTT. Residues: CASSPNRLGLLTDTQYF.

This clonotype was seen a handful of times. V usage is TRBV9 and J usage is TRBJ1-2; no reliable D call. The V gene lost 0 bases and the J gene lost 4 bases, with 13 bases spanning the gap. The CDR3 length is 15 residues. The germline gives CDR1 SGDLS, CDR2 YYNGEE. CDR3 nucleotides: TGTGCCAGCAGCGTAGCTTCGAAACTCGCCTATGGCTACACCTTC. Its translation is CASSVASKLAYGYTF. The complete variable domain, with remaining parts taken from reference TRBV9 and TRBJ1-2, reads DSGVTQTPKHLITATGQRVTLRCSPRSGDLSVYWYQQSLDQGLQFLIQYYNGEERAKGNILERFSAQQFPDLHSELNLSSLELGDSALYFCASSVASKLAYGYTFGSGTRLTVV.

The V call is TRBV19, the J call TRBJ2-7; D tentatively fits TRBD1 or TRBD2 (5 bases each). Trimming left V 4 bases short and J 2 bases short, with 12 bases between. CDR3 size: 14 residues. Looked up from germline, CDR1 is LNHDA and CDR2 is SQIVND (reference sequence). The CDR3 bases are TGTGCCAGTAGTACGGGACGGTATACCTACGAGCAGTACTTC. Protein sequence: CASSTGRYTYEQYF. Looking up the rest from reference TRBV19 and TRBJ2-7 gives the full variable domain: DGGITQSPKYLFRKEGQNVTLSCEQNLNHDAMYWYRQDPGQGLRLIYYSQIVNDFQKGDIAEGYSVSREKKESFPLTVTSAQKNPTAFYLCASSTGRYTYEQYFGPGTRLTVT.

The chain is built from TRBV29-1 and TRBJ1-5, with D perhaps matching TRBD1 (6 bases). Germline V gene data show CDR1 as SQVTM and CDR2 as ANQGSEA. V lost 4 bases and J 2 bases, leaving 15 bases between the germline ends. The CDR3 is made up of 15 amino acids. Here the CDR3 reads CSVVPTGSGNQPQHF. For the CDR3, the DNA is TGCAGCGTTGTACCAACAGGGTCTGGCAATCAGCCCCAGCATTTT.

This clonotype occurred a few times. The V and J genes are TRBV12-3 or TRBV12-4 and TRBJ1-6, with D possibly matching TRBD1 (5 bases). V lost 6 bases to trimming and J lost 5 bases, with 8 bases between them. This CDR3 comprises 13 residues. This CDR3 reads CASRGLDNSPLHF. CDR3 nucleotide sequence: TGTGCCAGCAGGGGGCTCGATAATTCACCCCTCCACTTT.